This entry features one T cell receptor beta chain sequence. An end of the junction does not agree with germline; a read error may underlie this. This sample is drawn from a study of shared clonotypes between healthy human individuals. From germline, CDR1 is MNHNY and CDR2 SVGAGI (reference sequence). The CDR3 is 13 residues long. TCRdb's copy holds only in-frame clones and misses some; the assay was immunoSEQ multiplex PCR. The sample has under 1,100,000 clones; about 80% are singletons. The sequence was collected from a man aged 18 to 30 in good health. Some clones in this sample may be carry-over from other donors' samples. The chain is built from TRBV6-6 and TRBJ1-2, with D hard to call. The sequenced sample was memory CD4+ T cells from PBMCs. Subset described: CD45RA-negative fraction. The CDR3 nucleotides read TGTGTCAGCAGTATGGACGGGAACTATGGCTACACCTTC. It translates to CVSSMDGNYGYTF.